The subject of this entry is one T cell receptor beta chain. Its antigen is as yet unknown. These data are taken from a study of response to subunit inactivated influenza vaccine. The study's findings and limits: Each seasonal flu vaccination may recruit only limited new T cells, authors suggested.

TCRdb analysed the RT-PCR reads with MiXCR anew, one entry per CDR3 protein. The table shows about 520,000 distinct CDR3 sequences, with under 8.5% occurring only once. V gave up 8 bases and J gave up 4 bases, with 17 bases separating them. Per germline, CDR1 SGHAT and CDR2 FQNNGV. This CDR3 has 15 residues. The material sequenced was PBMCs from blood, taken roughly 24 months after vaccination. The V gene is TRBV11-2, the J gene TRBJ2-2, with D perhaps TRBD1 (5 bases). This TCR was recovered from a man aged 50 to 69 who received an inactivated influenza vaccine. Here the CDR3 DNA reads TGTGCCAGCGCCAATTTAGGGGCAGGCACCGGGGAGCTGTTTTTT. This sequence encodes CASANLGAGTGELFF.